Listed below are T cell receptor beta chains from one sample, sequenced in a study of T cell responses to AZD1222 COVID-19 vaccine. This table comes from immunoSEQ multiplex PCR, and its TCRdb copy is limited to in-frame clones, with some not included. The repertoire consists of 150,000 to 200,000 clones, with roughly 90% occurring once and the leading ten covering approximately 1.6%. The specimen was peripheral blood, collected 28 days after the second AZD1222 dose. These receptor sequences come from an adult who received the AZD1222 COVID-19 vaccine. Both conserved end residues are part of each CDR3. D genes are given only for firm matches. Rows may omit the clone size; those that give it use once, few, many or a size class.

TRBV12-3/TRBV12-4	TRBJ2-1	.	once	CASSLAHAGWFF	TGTGCCAGCAGTTTAGCGCACGCAGGATGGTTCTTC
TRBV2	TRBJ1-1	.	.	CAEGRGTEAFF	TGTGCTGAGGGGCGGGGCACTGAAGCTTTCTTT
TRBV5-6	TRBJ2-7	.	.	CASSLGSTGRYEQYF	TGTGCCAGCAGCTTGGGAAGCACCGGTAGGTACGAGCAGTACTTC
TRBV4-2	TRBJ1-4	.	once	CASSQESRVNGKLFF	TGTGCCAGCAGCCAAGAAAGCAGGGTCAACGGTAAACTGTTTTTT
TRBV29-1	TRBJ2-7	TRBD2	.	CSAGLAGDEQYF	TGCAGCGCCGGACTAGCGGGGGATGAGCAGTACTTC
TRBV5-8	TRBJ2-5	TRBD2	.	CASSRRWTSGANQFGAQYF	TGTGCCAGCAGCCGACGATGGACTAGCGGGGCCAACCAGTTCGGGGCCCAGTACTTC
TRBV6-1	TRBJ1-2	.	once	CASSEATRGMGGYTF	TGTGCCAGCAGTGAAGCGACCAGGGGAATGGGTGGCTACACCTTC
TRBV5-1	TRBJ2-7	.	.	CASSRQGGLYEQYF	TGCGCCAGCAGTCGACAGGGAGGGCTTTACGAGCAGTACTTC
TRBV7-9	TRBJ1-6	.	few	CATELMPNSPLHF	TGTGCCACCGAACTTATGCCAAATTCACCCCTCCACTTT
TRBV18	TRBJ2-1	.	.	CASSPLSKGQGRRVIHEQFF	TGTGCCAGCTCACCACTTTCCAAGGGGCAGGGGCGGAGAGTTATTCATGAGCAGTTCTTC
TRBV6-2/TRBV6-3	TRBJ1-6	.	.	CASSPGVYNSPLHF	TGTGCCAGCAGTCCAGGGGTCTATAATTCACCCCTCCACTTT
TRBV3-1/TRBV3-2	TRBJ2-1	.	.	CASSTTPGNEQFF	TGTGCCAGCAGCACAACCCCTGGCAATGAGCAGTTCTTC
TRBV7-3	TRBJ1-1	.	few	CASSPRANTEAFF	TGTGCCAGCAGCCCCAGGGCGAACACTGAAGCTTTCTTT
TRBV4-3	TRBJ2-7	TRBD1	.	CANRGTGVLYEQYF	TGCGCCAACAGGGGGACAGGGGTCCTCTACGAGCAGTACTTC
TRBV7-2	TRBJ1-6	.	.	CASSLLGLANSPLHF	TGTGCCAGCAGCTTACTCGGACTCGCCAATTCACCCCTCCACTTT
TRBV24-1	TRBJ2-2	.	.	CATSDNKGLAGELFF	TGTGCCACCAGTGATAACAAGGGCCTAGCCGGGGAGCTGTTTTTT
TRBV4-2	TRBJ2-7	.	.	CASSRGGTVSYEQYF	TGTGCCAGCAGCCGGGGCGGGACAGTGTCCTACGAGCAGTACTTC
TRBV6-1	TRBJ2-6	.	.	CASSERGSGANVLTF	TGTGCCAGCAGTGAAAGAGGATCTGGGGCCAACGTCCTGACTTTC
TRBV29-1	TRBJ2-5	.	.	CSVRARIQETQYF	TGCAGCGTTCGGGCCAGGATCCAAGAGACCCAGTACTTC
TRBV3-1/TRBV3-2	TRBJ2-1	.	.	CASSQDQVPTYNEQFF	TGTGCCAGCAGCCAAGATCAAGTGCCCACCTACAATGAGCAGTTCTTC
TRBV29-1	TRBJ1-5	.	.	CSVEVPIKGNQPQHF	TGCAGCGTTGAAGTTCCGATTAAGGGCAATCAGCCCCAGCATTTT
TRBV6-5	TRBJ2-3	TRBD1	few	CASSGLQGWPDTQYF	TGTGCCAGCAGCGGGCTACAGGGGTGGCCAGATACGCAGTATTTT
TRBV5-6	TRBJ2-7	.	.	CASSLDGSEQYF	TGTGCCAGCAGCTTGGACGGGAGTGAGCAGTACTTC
TRBV5-1	TRBJ1-5	.	.	CASSLGGNNQPQHF	TGCGCCAGCAGCTTGGGAGGGAACAATCAGCCCCAGCATTTT
TRBV5-1	TRBJ2-2	TRBD1	.	CASSLEQGAGGELFF	TGCGCCAGCAGCTTGGAACAGGGGGCTGGTGGGGAGCTGTTTTTT
TRBV5-5	TRBJ2-3	.	.	CASSRTVVSTDTQYF	TGTGCCAGCAGCCGGACGGTAGTTAGCACAGATACGCAGTATTTT
TRBV29-1	TRBJ1-2	.	once	CSVEEGLVWYYGYTF	TGCAGCGTTGAAGAAGGGCTAGTCTGGTACTATGGCTACACCTTC
TRBV5-1	TRBJ2-7	TRBD2	.	CASSRGTSGSYEQYF	TGCGCCAGCAGCCGCGGGACTAGCGGGAGCTACGAGCAGTACTTC
TRBV11-2	TRBJ2-1	.	.	CASSSQPSGSYNEQFF	TGTGCCAGCAGCTCCCAGCCCAGCGGCTCCTACAATGAGCAGTTCTTC
TRBV7-2	TRBJ1-5	.	.	CASSLVDEKPQHF	TGTGCCAGCAGCTTAGTCGACGAGAAGCCCCAGCATTTT
TRBV30	TRBJ1-2	.	.	CAWSVQQGAGYTF	TGTGCCTGGAGTGTACAGCAGGGTGCTGGCTACACCTTC
TRBV21-1	TRBJ2-2	.	.	CALRKGDTGELFF	TGTGCCCTCAGGAAAGGGGACACCGGGGAGCTGTTTTTT
TRBV2	TRBJ2-7	.	.	CASRTGTMGTNYEQYF	TGTGCCAGCAGAACCGGGACCATGGGAACTAACTACGAGCAGTACTTC
TRBV6-1	TRBJ2-7	.	.	CASSEIGQGTVEQYF	TGTGCCAGCAGTGAGATAGGCCAGGGGACGGTTGAGCAGTACTTC
TRBV7-2	TRBJ2-7	.	.	CASRVGSSYEQYF	TGTGCCAGCAGAGTGGGCAGCTCCTACGAGCAGTACTTC
TRBV7-9	TRBJ2-1	TRBD2	.	CASSFLAGGLNEQFF	TGTGCCAGCAGCTTCCTCGCGGGAGGGCTTAACGAGCAGTTCTTC
TRBV4-2	TRBJ1-4	.	.	CASSQAGNSREKLFF	TGTGCCAGCAGCCAAGCGGGCAACAGTCGGGAAAAACTGTTTTTT
TRBV18	TRBJ1-1	TRBD1	.	CASSPVHHGQGNTEAFF	TGTGCCAGCTCACCAGTGCACCATGGACAGGGGAACACTGAAGCTTTCTTT
TRBV6-5	TRBJ2-3	TRBD2	.	CASSYIAGGSTDTQYF	TGTGCCAGCAGTTACATAGCGGGGGGGAGCACAGATACGCAGTATTTT
TRBV5-5	TRBJ2-7	TRBD2	.	CASSPPRGSGEQYF	TGTGCCAGCAGCCCGCCGCGGGGGTCCGGGGAGCAGTACTTC
TRBV2	TRBJ2-7	TRBD1	many	CATATIWTGGAYEQYF	TGTGCCACCGCCACGATCTGGACAGGGGGCGCCTACGAGCAGTACTTC